This record covers a single T cell receptor beta chain. This entry is derived from a study of control samples from healthy donors and cancer patients. The germline V gene encodes CDR1 SGHAT and CDR2 FQNNGV. This CDR3 is 17 amino acids long. Trimming left V 3 bases short and J 4 bases short, with 18 bases between. Profiling relied on immunoSEQ multiplex PCR, and the TCRdb table lists in-frame clones only, not all of them. This table holds some 120,000 clones, 89% found once. The sequenced sample was blood. The TCR originated in a man aged 45-65 years in good health. This chain links TRBV11-2 with TRBJ2-2; the D gene is possibly TRBD1 (6 bases). CDR3 in amino acids: CASSLGTGSGGTGELFF. CDR3 nucleotides: TGTGCCAGCAGCTTGGGAACAGGGTCAGGAGGCACCGGGGAGCTGTTTTTT.